This TCR beta chain originates from a study of T cell changes during pregnancy in multiple sclerosis. The method was immunoSEQ multiplex PCR; TCRdb's version includes in-frame clones alone and lacks a portion of them. The sample contains 20,000 to 25,000 clones, 75% to 95% of which appear only once. V lost 1 base and J lost 4, with 14 bases in between. The CDR3 extends over 16 amino acids. The germline CDR1 and CDR2 sequences are SGDLS and YYNGEE. The specimen comprised CD4+ T cells from peripheral blood mononuclear cells, sampled in the third trimester of pregnancy. The rearrangement uses TRBV9 and TRBJ1-4; D call uncertain. The origin of this receptor is a female donor with multiple sclerosis, enrolled in a pregnancy study. The CDR3 spells CASSVNSREHNEKLFF. CDR3 nucleotides: TGTGCCAGCAGCGTAAATTCGAGGGAACATAATGAAAAACTGTTTTTT.